The clone carrying this T cell receptor beta chain was counted only a few times. What it binds is not known. The data were obtained in a study of T cells in Graves' hyperthyroidism and ophthalmopathy. Study results and limitations: Most clonotypes expanded in thyroid above 0.001 were likewise present in blood.

Amplification of TCR beta CDR3 regions used RNA as the template. First-round RT-PCR with HTBI primers amplified the TCR CDR3 region. MiXCR was run by TCRdb on the multiplex PCR reads, yielding one entry per CDR3 protein. Here the sample spans more than 550,000 distinct CDR3 sequences, 18% being singletons. Investigators excluded patients with uncontrolled infection, other autoimmune disease, pregnancy or lactation. The sample was blood. This clonotype was obtained from a woman aged 50 to 65 with Graves' hyperthyroidism that later progressed to Graves' ophthalmopathy.

Here the CDR3 reads CASSIGSGGETQYF. In nucleotides, the CDR3 is TGTGCCAGTAGTATAGGTAGCGGGGGAGAGACCCAGTACTTC. The rearrangement joins TRBV19 to TRBJ2-5; TRBD2 agrees at 9 bases. This CDR3 region has 14 residues. V shed 1 base and J 4 bases; nucleotides not matched to a gene: 1. Per germline, CDR1 LNHDA and CDR2 SQIVND (reference sequence).